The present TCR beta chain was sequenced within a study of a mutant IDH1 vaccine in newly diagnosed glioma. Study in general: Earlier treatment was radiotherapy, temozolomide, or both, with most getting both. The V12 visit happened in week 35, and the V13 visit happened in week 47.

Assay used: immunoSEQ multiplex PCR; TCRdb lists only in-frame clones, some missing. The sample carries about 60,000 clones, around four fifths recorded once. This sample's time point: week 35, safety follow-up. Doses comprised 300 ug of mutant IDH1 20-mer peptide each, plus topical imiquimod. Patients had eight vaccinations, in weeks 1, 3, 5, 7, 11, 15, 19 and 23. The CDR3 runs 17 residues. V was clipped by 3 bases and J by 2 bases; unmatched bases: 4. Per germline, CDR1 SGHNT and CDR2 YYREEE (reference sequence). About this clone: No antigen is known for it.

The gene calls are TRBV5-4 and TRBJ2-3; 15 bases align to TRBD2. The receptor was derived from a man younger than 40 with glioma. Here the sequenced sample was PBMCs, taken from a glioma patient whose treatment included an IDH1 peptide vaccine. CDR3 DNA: TGTGCCAGCAGCTCAGGGACTAGCGGGGGGTACACAGATACGCAGTATTTT. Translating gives CASSSGTSGGYTDTQYF.